Following are 9 T cell receptor beta chains from one sample sequenced in a study of technical replicates of blood from several donors. Data came from immunoSEQ multiplex PCR; TCRdb stores just in-frame clones and leaves some out. The sample comprises more than 75,000 clones, 93% of which are singletons, and less than 0.3% rests with the top ten. Sequences were obtained from T cells isolated from PBMCs. The receptors stem from a human donor in good health.

The count of this clone is one. The V call is TRBV5-1, the J call TRBJ1-1; no firm D call. Between the trimmed V and J ends, which lost 1 base and 2 bases, there was a span of 9 bases. The CDR3 consists of 14 residues. Per the germline V gene, CDR1 is SGHRS and CDR2 is YFSETQ. CDR3 amino acids: CASSLTELNTEAFF. The CDR3 nucleotides are TGCGCCAGCAGCTTGACAGAATTAAACACTGAAGCTTTCTTT.

For the CDR3, the DNA is TGTGCCAGCGCCAGGGACTATGGCTACACCTTC. It specifies CASARDYGYTF. The chain recombines TRBV2 with TRBJ1-2; TRBD1 might be the D (5 bases). Germline V gives CDR1 SNHLY, CDR2 FYNNEI. The length of the CDR3 is 11 residues. V was cut by 8 bases and J by 3 bases, with 7 bases left in between.

This clone was recorded only once. This chain's CDR3 is CASSPQGVTLNEKLFF. The CDR3 bases are TGCGCCAGCAGCCCACAGGGTGTCACGCTCAATGAAAAACTGTTTTTT. The V gene is TRBV5-1, the J gene TRBJ1-4, with D possibly TRBD1 on 6 matching bases. In germline, CDR1 is SGHRS, CDR2 YFSETQ. Trimming took 4 bases from V and 5 from J, leaving 18 bases between them. The CDR3 length is 16 residues.

The chain employs TRBV11-2 and TRBJ1-2, with D possibly matching TRBD1 (6 bases). V was trimmed by 4 bases and J by 13 bases, leaving 28 bases between them. CDR1 is SGHAT and CDR2 is FQNNGV in the germline V gene. CDR3 length equals 16 residues. CDR3 protein: CASSSFTGTDFYAITF. The CDR3 DNA sequence: TGTGCCAGCAGCTCCTTTACAGGGACGGATTTCTATGCTATCACCTTC.

The chain uses TRBV5-8 and TRBJ1-2; 9 bases match TRBD1. The V and J ends lost 6 bases and 6 bases, in that order; junction bases with no gene match: 3. The CDR3 is 12 residues long. Germline loops: CDR1 SGHTS, CDR2 YDEGEE. The CDR3 region is CASTRQGDGYTF. Here the CDR3 DNA reads TGTGCCAGCACCCGACAGGGGGATGGCTACACCTTC.

The V and J genes are TRBV28 and TRBJ1-1, with D tentatively TRBD1 (6 bases). The CDR3 sequence is 15 residues long. The V end lost 5 bases, the J end lost 0 bases, and 13 bases lay between the germline ends. Germline V gene data show CDR1 as MDHEN and CDR2 as SYDVKM. The DNA for the CDR3 is TGTGCCAGCAGTCTGGACGGACAGCTGAACACTGAAGCTTTCTTT. It encodes CASSLDGQLNTEAFF.

The chain couples TRBV27 to TRBJ2-1; TRBD2 aligns across 13 bases. The germline gives CDR1 MNHEY, CDR2 SMNVEV (reference sequence). This CDR3 is 18 amino acids long. V lost 6 bases, J lost 3 bases, and 11 bases stayed unmatched. CDR3 bases: TGTGCCAGCAGCACGCCCCGACTAGCGGGGGGTCGCTACAATGAGCAGTTCTTC. It specifies CASSTPRLAGGRYNEQFF.

This clone was recorded only once. Sequence at one end of the junction differs from germline and may be a read error. V is TRBV29-1 and J is TRBJ2-1; D possibly corresponds to TRBD2 (5 bases). The germline gives CDR1 SQVTM, CDR2 ANQGSEA. The length of the CDR3 is 13 residues. The chain's CDR3 is CSGEKGRVNEQFF. The CDR3 bases are TGCAGCGGTGAAAAAGGGAGAGTCAATGAGCAGTTCTTC.

This sequence joins TRBV7-9 and TRBJ1-2; no firm D call. Germline V gene lookup returns CDR1 SEHNR and CDR2 FQNEAQ (reference sequence). The CDR3 is 19 residues long. V was trimmed by 0 bases and J by 0 bases, leaving 20 bases between them. CDR3 sequence: CASSLAKIGGKGSNYGYTF. In DNA form, the CDR3 reads TGTGCCAGCAGCTTAGCGAAGATCGGAGGGAAGGGCTCTAACTATGGCTACACCTTC.